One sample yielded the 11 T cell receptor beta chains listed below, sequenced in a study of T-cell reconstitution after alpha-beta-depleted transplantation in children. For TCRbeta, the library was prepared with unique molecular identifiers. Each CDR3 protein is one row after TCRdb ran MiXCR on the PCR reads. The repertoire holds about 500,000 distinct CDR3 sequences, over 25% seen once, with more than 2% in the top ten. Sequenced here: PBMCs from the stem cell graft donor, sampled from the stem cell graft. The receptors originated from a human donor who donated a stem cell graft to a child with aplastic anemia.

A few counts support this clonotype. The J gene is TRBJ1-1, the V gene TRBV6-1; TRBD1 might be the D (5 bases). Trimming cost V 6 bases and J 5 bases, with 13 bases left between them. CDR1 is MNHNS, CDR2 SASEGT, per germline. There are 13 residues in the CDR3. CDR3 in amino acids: CASRAGYPTEAFF. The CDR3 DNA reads TGTGCCAGCAGAGCAGGGTATCCAACTGAAGCTTTCTTT.

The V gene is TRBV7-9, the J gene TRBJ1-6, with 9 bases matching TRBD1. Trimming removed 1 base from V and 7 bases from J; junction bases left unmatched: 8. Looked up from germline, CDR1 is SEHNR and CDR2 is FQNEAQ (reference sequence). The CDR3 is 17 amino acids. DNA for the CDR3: TGTGCCAGCAGCTTAGGGACAGGGGTTCCGTTGAATTCACCCCTCCACTTT. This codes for CASSLGTGVPLNSPLHF.

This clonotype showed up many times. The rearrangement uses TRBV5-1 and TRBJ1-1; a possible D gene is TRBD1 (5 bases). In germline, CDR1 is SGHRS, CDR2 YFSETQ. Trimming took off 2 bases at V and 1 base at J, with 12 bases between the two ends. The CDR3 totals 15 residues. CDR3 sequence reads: CASSFGDGPNTEAFF. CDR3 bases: TGCGCCAGCAGCTTTGGGGACGGGCCGAACACTGAAGCTTTCTTT.

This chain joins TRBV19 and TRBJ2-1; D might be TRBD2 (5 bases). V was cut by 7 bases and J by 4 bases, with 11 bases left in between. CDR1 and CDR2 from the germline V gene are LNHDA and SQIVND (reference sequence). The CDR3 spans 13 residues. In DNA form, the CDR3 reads TGTGCCAGTACCTCCCGGGGATACAATGAGCAGTTCTTC. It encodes CASTSRGYNEQFF.

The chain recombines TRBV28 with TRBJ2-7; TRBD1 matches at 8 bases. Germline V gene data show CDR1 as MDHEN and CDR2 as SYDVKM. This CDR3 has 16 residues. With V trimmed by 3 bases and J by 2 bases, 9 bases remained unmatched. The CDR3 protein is CASSFFRDRPAYEQYF. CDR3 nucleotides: TGTGCCAGCAGTTTCTTCCGGGACAGGCCGGCCTACGAGCAGTACTTC.

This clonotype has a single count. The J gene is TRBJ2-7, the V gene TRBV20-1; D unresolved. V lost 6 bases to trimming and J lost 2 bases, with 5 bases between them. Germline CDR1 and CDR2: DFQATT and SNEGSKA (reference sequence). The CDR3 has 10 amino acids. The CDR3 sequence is CSAYPYEQYF. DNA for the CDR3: TGCAGTGCCTACCCCTACGAGCAGTACTTC.

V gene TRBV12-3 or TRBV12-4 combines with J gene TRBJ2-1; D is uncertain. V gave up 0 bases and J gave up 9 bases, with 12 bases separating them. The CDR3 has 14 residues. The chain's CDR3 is CASSLALGQREQFF. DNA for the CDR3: TGTGCCAGCAGTTTAGCGCTAGGTCAGCGTGAGCAGTTCTTC.

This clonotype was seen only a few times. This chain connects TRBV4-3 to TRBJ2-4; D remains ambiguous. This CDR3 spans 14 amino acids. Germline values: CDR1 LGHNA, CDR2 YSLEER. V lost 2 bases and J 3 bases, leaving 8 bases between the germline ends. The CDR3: CASSQQVGKNIQYF. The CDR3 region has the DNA TGCGCCAGCAGCCAACAGGTCGGCAAAAACATTCAGTACTTC.

As DNA, the CDR3 is TGTGCCAGCAGCCAAGTGAAGGGGCTGCGCACAGATACGCAGTATTTT. Translated: CASSQVKGLRTDTQYF. The genes are TRBV3-1 and TRBJ2-3; maybe TRBD1 (5 bases). Germline CDR1 reads LGHDT; CDR2 reads YNNKEL (reference sequence). Trimming stripped 1 base from V and 1 base from J, with 12 bases between. There are 16 residues in the CDR3.

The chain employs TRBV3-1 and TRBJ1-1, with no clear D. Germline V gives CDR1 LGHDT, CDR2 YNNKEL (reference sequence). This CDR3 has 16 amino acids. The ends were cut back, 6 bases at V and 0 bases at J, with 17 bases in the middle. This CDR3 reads CASSQHTGRVNTEAFF. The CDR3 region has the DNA TGTGCCAGCAGTCAGCATACCGGACGGGTGAACACTGAAGCTTTCTTT. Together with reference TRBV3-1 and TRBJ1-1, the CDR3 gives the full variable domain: DTAVSQTPKYLVTQMGNDKSIKCEQNLGHDTMYWYKQDSKKFLKIMFSYNNKELIINETVPNRFSPKSPDKAHLNLHINSLELGDSAVYFCASSQHTGRVNTEAFFGQGTRLTVV.

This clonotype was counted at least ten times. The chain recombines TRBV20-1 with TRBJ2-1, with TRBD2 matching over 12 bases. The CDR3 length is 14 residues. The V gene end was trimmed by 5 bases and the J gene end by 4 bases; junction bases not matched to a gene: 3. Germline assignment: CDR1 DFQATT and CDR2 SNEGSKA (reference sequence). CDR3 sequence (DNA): TGCAGTGCTGCCGGGACTAGCGGGTACAATGAGCAGTTCTTC. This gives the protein CSAAGTSGYNEQFF.